The clone carrying this TCR beta chain showed up just once. How the authors handled the data: Amplification of reference gene primers provided the estimated nucleated cell counts. Here immunoSEQ multiplex PCR was the method, and the copy in TCRdb shows in-frame clones only, minus some. V, J and clone size are taken as reported in that table, and D and trimming were inferred from the DNA itself. The profile shows around 72,000 clones, 75% to 85% of them singletons. The data derive from a study of blood T cell repertoires in COVID-19. At the level of the study: PBMCs, B-cell-depleted T cells, or T cells were the source of the cDNA or gDNA that made up the material.

The CDR3 spans 12 residues. V was cut by 4 bases and J by 0 bases, with 4 bases left in between. The chain employs TRBV12-3 or TRBV12-4 and TRBJ2-7; D remains unclear. This TCR was recovered from a woman aged 65 to 85 with acute or convalescent COVID-19. Sequenced input: peripheral blood. The CDR3 region has the DNA TGTGCCAGCAGTTCTCTCTCCTACGAGCAGTACTTC. Residues: CASSSLSYEQYF.